Sequencing of this T cell receptor beta chain was carried out in a study of identical twins. A single record per CDR3 protein comes from TCRdb applying MiXCR to the 5' RACE reads. The table lists roughly 1.6 million distinct CDR3 sequences, around 33% of them singletons. The receptor was isolated from a newborn girl in good health. The sample was cord blood.

The CDR3 nucleotides are TGTGCCACCAGTGGCCGGGAGGAAACGTACAATGAGCAGTTCTTC. It specifies CATSGREETYNEQFF. V gene TRBV24-1 combines with J gene TRBJ2-1; 7 positions match TRBD2. Germline CDR1 KGHDR, CDR2 SFDVKD. The CDR3 covers 15 residues. The J segment lost 4 bases and the V segment lost 5 bases, leaving 7 bases of the junction unmatched.